Given below is one T cell receptor (beta chain) in context. V was clipped by 5 bases and J by 7 bases; unmatched bases: 5. Germline-derived CDR1 and CDR2 are MNHEY and SVGAGI. This CDR3 contains 13 residues. Documented time point: pretreatment peripheral blood. The data derive from a study of PD-L1 blockade in urothelial cancer. The protocol was immunoSEQ multiplex PCR, while the TCRdb copy is restricted to in-frame clones and leaves out a portion. In the table there are tens of thousands of clones, 75% to 90% of which are singletons. The chain is built from TRBV6-5 and TRBJ1-5; 7 bases are a match to TRBD1. The starting material was PBMCs, obtained around atezolizumab (anti-PD-L1) treatment. The receptor comes from a man between 60 and 75 years old with urothelial cancer. In DNA form, the CDR3 reads TGTGCCAGCAGTCCGAGGGGGCGGCAGCCCCAGCATTTT. This translates into CASSPRGRQPQHF.